Listed below are T cell receptor beta chains from one sample, sequenced in a study of blood T cell repertoires in COVID-19. TCRdb's copy holds only in-frame clones and misses some; the assay was immunoSEQ multiplex PCR. The sample consists of some 270,000 clones, 75% to 90% of them appearing once. The material sequenced was peripheral blood. Receptors originate from a woman between 65 and 79 years old with acute or convalescent COVID-19. CDR3s include the opening cysteine and the closing phenylalanine or tryptophan. D genes are given only for firm matches. Some rows have no size entry. The others give once, few or many, or a class for an expanded clone.

d_gene | j_gene | abundance | v_gene | CDR3nt | CDR3aa
. | TRBJ1-2 | once | TRBV29-1 | TGCAGCGTTGTTAGTCCGACACCCTATGGCTACACCTTC | CSVVSPTPYGYTF
TRBD1 | TRBJ1-5 | . | TRBV5-1 | TGCGCCAGCAGCTTGGATACAGGGGATCAGCCCCAGCATTTT | CASSLDTGDQPQHF
TRBD1 | TRBJ2-2 | once | TRBV19 | TGTGCCAGTAGCGGCCACGGACAGGGGGAACGGGAGCTGTTTTTT | CASSGHGQGERELFF
. | TRBJ1-1 | . | TRBV10-1 | TGCGCCAGCAGTGATTCTAACACTGAAGCTTTCTTT | CASSDSNTEAFF
. | TRBJ2-4 | . | TRBV6-6 | TGTGCCAGCAGTCGTACCCTGGGGGCGGGCGAGAAAAACATTCAGTACTTC | CASSRTLGAGEKNIQYF
TRBD1 | TRBJ1-3 | few | TRBV4-1 | TGCGCCAGTACTGGAGGGACAGGGGGAAACACCATATATTTT | CASTGGTGGNTIYF
. | TRBJ2-3 | . | TRBV7-3 | TGTGCCAGCAGCTTACTCGCGGGGCCTAGCACAGATACGCAGTATTTT | CASSLLAGPSTDTQYF
TRBD1 | TRBJ1-1 | . | TRBV19 | TGTGCCAGTAGTGTTGACAGGGGATGGGAAGCTTTCTTT | CASSVDRGWEAFF
. | TRBJ2-2 | once | TRBV9 | TGTGCCAGCAGCGTCCGGACTAACACCGGGGAGCTGTTTTTT | CASSVRTNTGELFF
. | TRBJ2-3 | . | TRBV4-1 | TGCGCCAGCAGCCAAGGAGGGAGCACAGATACGCAGTATTTT | CASSQGGSTDTQYF
. | TRBJ1-4 | . | TRBV28 | TGTGCCAGCAGTTTGAGGTTATGGGAAAAACTGTTTTTT | CASSLRLWEKLFF
TRBD2 | TRBJ2-6 | . | TRBV27 | TGTGCCAGCAGTCCAGCGGGGAGCTCTGGGGCCAACGTCCTGACTTTC | CASSPAGSSGANVLTF
. | TRBJ2-7 | . | TRBV6-5 | TGTGCCAGCAGCCGAGAGCCCTACGAGCAGTACTTC | CASSREPYEQYF
TRBD1 | TRBJ1-5 | . | TRBV5-1 | TGCGCCAGCAGCTCCTCATCAGAGACAGGGCTCAATCAGCCCCAGCATTTT | CASSSSSETGLNQPQHF
TRBD1 | TRBJ2-7 | . | TRBV5-1 | TGCGCCAGCAGCTTGGCCGGGACAGCGATCTACGAGCAGTACTTC | CASSLAGTAIYEQYF
TRBD1 | TRBJ1-2 | . | TRBV2 | TGTGCCAGCTCCCGCCCGGGACAGGGGGCGAGCTATGGCTACACCTTC | CASSRPGQGASYGYTF
TRBD2 | TRBJ2-1 | . | TRBV19 | TGTGCCAGTAGTGGCGGACTAGCGGTCGGAGATGAGCAGTTCTTC | CASSGGLAVGDEQFF
TRBD1 | TRBJ1-6 | . | TRBV2 | TGTGCCAGCAGTCCCGGGACAGTTAATTCACCCCTCCACTTT | CASSPGTVNSPLHF
. | TRBJ1-5 | . | TRBV6-6 | TGTGCCAGCAGTCCCGATAGAGGTTTTGGGAATCAGCCCCAGCATTTT | CASSPDRGFGNQPQHF
. | TRBJ1-3 | . | TRBV12-3/TRBV12-4 | TGTGCCAGCGCGGGGCTCTCTGGAAACACCATATATTTT | CASAGLSGNTIYF
. | TRBJ1-6 | . | TRBV9 | TGTGCCAGCAGCGCGCAACCACAGAATTCACCCCTCCACTTT | CASSAQPQNSPLHF
. | TRBJ1-1 | . | TRBV3-1/TRBV3-2 | TGTGCCAGCAGCCGCACACAGGGATTGAACACTGAAGCTTTCTTT | CASSRTQGLNTEAFF
TRBD2 | TRBJ2-3 | . | TRBV4-2 | TGTGCCAGCAGCCCCGGGCTAGCGGGGACTGGCGATACGCAGTATTTT | CASSPGLAGTGDTQYF
TRBD1 | TRBJ1-6 | . | TRBV25-1 | TGTGCCAGCAGTAGACAGGGGGGTTATTCACCCCTCCACTTT | CASSRQGGYSPLHF
. | TRBJ1-3 | . | TRBV19 | TGTGCCAGTAGGGGCTCCGCAGGGGCCTCTGGAAACACCATATATTTT | CASRGSAGASGNTIYF
TRBD2 | TRBJ2-1 | . | TRBV5-1 | TGCGCCAGCAGCCGAAGGGGTAGCGGGGGGGACTCCTACAATGAGCAGTTCTTC | CASSRRGSGGDSYNEQFF
TRBD1 | TRBJ1-2 | . | TRBV4-1 | TGCGCCAGCAGCCAGCAGGGGGTTAACTATGGCTACACCTTC | CASSQQGVNYGYTF
. | TRBJ1-4 | . | TRBV30 | TGTGCCTGGAATAAAAATGAAAAACTGTTTTTT | CAWNKNEKLFF
. | TRBJ1-2 | . | TRBV19 | TGTGCCAGTAGTATCCCGGGGGAAGGGAACTATGGCTACACCTTC | CASSIPGEGNYGYTF
TRBD1 | TRBJ1-5 | . | TRBV19 | TGTGCCAGTACGGGGACAGGGGGCAATCAGCCCCAGCATTTT | CASTGTGGNQPQHF
. | TRBJ2-7 | . | TRBV12-3/TRBV12-4 | TGTGCCAGCAGTGCCGGTACTCCCAAGCAGTACTTC | CASSAGTPKQYF
TRBD2 | TRBJ2-3 | . | TRBV6-5 | TGTGCCAGCAGGGCACCGGGGGGGCTTGATACGCAGTATTTT | CASRAPGGLDTQYF
. | TRBJ1-4 | . | TRBV12-3/TRBV12-4 | TGTGCCAGCAGTCCGGGTAGAGAAAAACTGTTTTTT | CASSPGREKLFF
. | TRBJ1-3 | . | TRBV5-1 | TGCGCCAGCAGCCCCTCTAAGAGCTCTGGAAACACCATATATTTT | CASSPSKSSGNTIYF
. | TRBJ1-2 | . | TRBV9 | TGTGCCAGCAGGAGGGGAGGCTATGGCTACACCTTC | CASRRGGYGYTF
. | TRBJ1-3 | . | TRBV5-1 | TGCGCCAGCAGCCCCAGGACGTCCGGGGACACCATATATTTT | CASSPRTSGDTIYF
TRBD2 | TRBJ2-3 | once | TRBV6-6 | TGTGCCAGCACCTCAAGTCGGGAGGCAGATACGCAGTATTTT | CASTSSREADTQYF
TRBD1 | TRBJ1-1 | few | TRBV2 | TGTGCCAGCAGTGTAGGTACAGGGGTTGGCACTGAAGCTTTCTTT | CASSVGTGVGTEAFF